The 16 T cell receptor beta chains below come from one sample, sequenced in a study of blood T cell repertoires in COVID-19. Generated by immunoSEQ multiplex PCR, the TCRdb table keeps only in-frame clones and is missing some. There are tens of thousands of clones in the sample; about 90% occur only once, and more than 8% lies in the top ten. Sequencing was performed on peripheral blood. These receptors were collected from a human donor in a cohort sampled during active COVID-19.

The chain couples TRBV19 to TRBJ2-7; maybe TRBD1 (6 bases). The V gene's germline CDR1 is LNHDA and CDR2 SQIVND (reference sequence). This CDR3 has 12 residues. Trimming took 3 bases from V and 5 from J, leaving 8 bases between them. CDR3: CASSIDRNEQYF. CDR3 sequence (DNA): TGTGCCAGTAGTATCGACAGGAACGAGCAGTACTTC.

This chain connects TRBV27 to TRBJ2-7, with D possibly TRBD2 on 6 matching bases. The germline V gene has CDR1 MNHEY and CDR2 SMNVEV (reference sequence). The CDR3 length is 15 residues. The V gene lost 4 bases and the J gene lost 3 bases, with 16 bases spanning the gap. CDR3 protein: CASSSAEGLGYEQYF. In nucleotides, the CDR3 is TGTGCCAGCAGTTCCGCGGAGGGTTTGGGCTACGAGCAGTACTTC.

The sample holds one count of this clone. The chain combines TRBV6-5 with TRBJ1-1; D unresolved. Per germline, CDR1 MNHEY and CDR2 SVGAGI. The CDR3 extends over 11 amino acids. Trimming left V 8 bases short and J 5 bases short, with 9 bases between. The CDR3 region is CASRGETEAFF. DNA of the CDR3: TGTGCCAGCCGCGGAGAGACTGAAGCTTTCTTT.

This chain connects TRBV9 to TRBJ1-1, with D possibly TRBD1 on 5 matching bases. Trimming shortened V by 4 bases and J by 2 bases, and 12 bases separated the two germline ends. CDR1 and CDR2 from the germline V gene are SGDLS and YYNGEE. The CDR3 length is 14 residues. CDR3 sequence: CASSRRGDNTEAFF. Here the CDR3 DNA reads TGTGCCAGCAGCCGACGGGGGGATAACACTGAAGCTTTCTTT.

Here the CDR3 reads CASSLDVRTGSYEQYF. The CDR3 bases are TGTGCCAGCAGCTTAGATGTCCGGACAGGGTCCTACGAGCAGTACTTC. The rearrangement joins TRBV11-2 to TRBJ2-7, with 8 bases matching TRBD1. CDR1 and CDR2 from the germline V gene are SGHAT and FQNNGV. The CDR3 has 16 amino acids. The V gene end was trimmed by 0 bases and the J gene end by 1 base; junction bases not matched to a gene: 5.

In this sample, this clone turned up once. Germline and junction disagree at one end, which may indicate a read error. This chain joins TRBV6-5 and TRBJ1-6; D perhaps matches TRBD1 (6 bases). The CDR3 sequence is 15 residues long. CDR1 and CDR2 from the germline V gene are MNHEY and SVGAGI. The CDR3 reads CTSSSATGPNSPLHF. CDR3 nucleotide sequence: TGTACCAGCAGTTCCGCGACAGGCCCTAATTCACCCCTCCACTTT.

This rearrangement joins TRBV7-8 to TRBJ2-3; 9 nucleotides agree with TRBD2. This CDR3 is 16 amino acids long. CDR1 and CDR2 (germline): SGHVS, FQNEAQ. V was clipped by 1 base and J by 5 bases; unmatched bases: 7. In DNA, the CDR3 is TGTGCCAGCAGCTTAGACGGACTAGCGTGGGGAGATACGCAGTATTTT. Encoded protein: CASSLDGLAWGDTQYF. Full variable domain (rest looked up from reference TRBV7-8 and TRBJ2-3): GAGVSQSPRYKVAKRGQDVALRCDPISGHVSLFWYQQALGQGPEFLTYFQNEAQLDKSGLPSDRFFAERPEGSVSTLKIQRTQQEDSAVYLCASSLDGLAWGDTQYFGPGTRLTVL.

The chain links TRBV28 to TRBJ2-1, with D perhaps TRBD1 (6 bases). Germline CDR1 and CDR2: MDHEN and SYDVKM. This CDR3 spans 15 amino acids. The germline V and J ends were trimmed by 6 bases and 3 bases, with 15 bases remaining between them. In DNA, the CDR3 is TGTGCCAGCAGCTCCGGACAGTTTGTCTACAATGAGCAGTTCTTC. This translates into CASSSGQFVYNEQFF.

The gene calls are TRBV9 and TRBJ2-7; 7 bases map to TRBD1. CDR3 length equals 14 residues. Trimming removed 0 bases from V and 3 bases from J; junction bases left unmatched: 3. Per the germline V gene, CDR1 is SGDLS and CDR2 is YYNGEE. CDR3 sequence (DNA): TGTGCCAGCAGCGTAGGAACAGGGGACTACGAGCAGTACTTC. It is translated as CASSVGTGDYEQYF.

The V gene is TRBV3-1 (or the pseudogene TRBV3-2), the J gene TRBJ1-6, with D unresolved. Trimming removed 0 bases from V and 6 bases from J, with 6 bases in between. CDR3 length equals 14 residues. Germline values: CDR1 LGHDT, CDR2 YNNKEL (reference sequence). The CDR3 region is CASSQDFGNSPLHF. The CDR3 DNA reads TGTGCCAGCAGCCAAGATTTCGGTAATTCACCCCTCCACTTT.

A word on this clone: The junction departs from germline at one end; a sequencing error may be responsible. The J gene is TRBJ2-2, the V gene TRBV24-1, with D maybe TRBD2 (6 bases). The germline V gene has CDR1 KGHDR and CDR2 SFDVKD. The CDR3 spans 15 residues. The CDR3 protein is CATSDLGGNAGELFF. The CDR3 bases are TGTGCCACCAGTGATTTGGGAGGGAACGCCGGGGAGCTGTTTTTT.

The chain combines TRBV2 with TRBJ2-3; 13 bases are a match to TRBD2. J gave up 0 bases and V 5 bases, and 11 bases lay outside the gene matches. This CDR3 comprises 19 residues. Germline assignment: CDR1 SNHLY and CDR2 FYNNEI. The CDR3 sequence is CASSLGTSGEKTSTDTQYF. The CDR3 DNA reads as TGTGCCAGCAGTCTCGGGACTAGCGGGGAAAAAACTAGCACAGATACGCAGTATTTT.

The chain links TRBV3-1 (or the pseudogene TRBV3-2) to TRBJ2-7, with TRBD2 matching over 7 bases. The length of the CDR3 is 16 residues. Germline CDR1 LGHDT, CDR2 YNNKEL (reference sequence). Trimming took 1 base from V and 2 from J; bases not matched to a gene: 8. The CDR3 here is CASSQAGGGGAYEQYF. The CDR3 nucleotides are TGTGCCAGCAGCCAAGCGGGGGGAGGAGGGGCCTACGAGCAGTACTTC.

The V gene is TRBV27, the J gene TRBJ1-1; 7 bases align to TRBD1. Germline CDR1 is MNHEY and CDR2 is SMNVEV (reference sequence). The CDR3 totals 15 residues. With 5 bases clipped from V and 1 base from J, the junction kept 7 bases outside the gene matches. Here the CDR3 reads CASSPDRVGNTEAFF. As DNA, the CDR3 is TGTGCCAGCAGTCCCGACAGGGTAGGGAACACTGAAGCTTTCTTT.

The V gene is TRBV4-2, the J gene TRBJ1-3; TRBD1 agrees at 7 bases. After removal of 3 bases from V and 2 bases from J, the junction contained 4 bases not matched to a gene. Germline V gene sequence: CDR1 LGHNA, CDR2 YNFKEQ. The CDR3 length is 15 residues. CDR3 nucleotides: TGTGCCAGCAGCCAGGAAGGGGGCCCTGGAAACACCATATATTTT. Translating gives CASSQEGGPGNTIYF.

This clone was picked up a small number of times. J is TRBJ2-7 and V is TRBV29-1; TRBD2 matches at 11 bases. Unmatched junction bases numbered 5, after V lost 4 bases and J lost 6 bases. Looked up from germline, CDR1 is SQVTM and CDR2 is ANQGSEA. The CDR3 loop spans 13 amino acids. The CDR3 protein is CSVGLAGNGEQYF. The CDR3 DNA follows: TGCAGCGTTGGACTAGCGGGGAACGGCGAGCAGTACTTC.